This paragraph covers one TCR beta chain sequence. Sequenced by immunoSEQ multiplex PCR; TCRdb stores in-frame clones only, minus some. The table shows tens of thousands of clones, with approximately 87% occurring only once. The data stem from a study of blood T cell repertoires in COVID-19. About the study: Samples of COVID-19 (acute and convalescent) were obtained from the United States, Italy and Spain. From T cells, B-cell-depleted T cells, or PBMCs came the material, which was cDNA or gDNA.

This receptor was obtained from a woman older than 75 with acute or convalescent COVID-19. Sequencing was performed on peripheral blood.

DNA of the CDR3: TGTGCCAGCAGCCCGGACAGGGCTGGGGCCAACGTCCTGACTTTC. This sequence encodes CASSPDRAGANVLTF. This chain links TRBV11-3 with TRBJ2-6; 8 nucleotides line up with TRBD1. This CDR3 region has 15 residues. The germline CDR1 and CDR2 sequences are SGHNT and YENEEA. Trimming removed 5 bases from V and 2 bases from J; junction bases left unmatched: 2.